The following is a T cell receptor beta chain sequence with its context. This sample was taken from a study of control samples from healthy donors and cancer patients. The assay was immunoSEQ multiplex PCR, and TCRdb's table has in-frame clones only and misses some. This sample carries under 150,000 clones, over 90% of them seen once, and the ten largest clones take about 2.5%. Germline V lookup: CDR1 MDHEN, CDR2 SYDVKM. V trimming: 6 bases; J trimming: 7 bases; junction bases outside the gene matches: 11. This CDR3 has 14 amino acids. The chain joins TRBV28 to TRBJ2-7; TRBD1 aligns across 8 bases. The sequence was obtained from a young man in good health. Sequenced sample: blood. The CDR3 DNA sequence: TGTGCCAGCAGAGGACAGGGACGGGGTGTTGAGCAGTACTTC. Translation gives CASRGQGRGVEQYF. Full variable domain (remainder filled in from reference TRBV28 and TRBJ2-7): DVKVTQSSRYLVKRTGEKVFLECVQDMDHENMFWYRQDPGLGLRLIYFSYDVKMKEKGDIPEGYSVSREKKERFSLILESASTNQTSMYLCASRGQGRGVEQYFGPGTRLTVT.